The following is a TCR beta chain sequence with its context. Its antigen is as yet unknown. Preparation of the TCRbeta library used unique molecular identifiers. Via MiXCR, TCRdb re-called the PCR reads, giving one row per CDR3 protein. The table has 200,000 to 250,000 distinct CDR3 sequences, under 8.5% seen once. The sample belongs to a study of T-cell reconstitution after alpha-beta-depleted transplantation in children. Points from the study as a whole: Counts and diversity of T cells one year after transplant came mostly from newly produced T cells. Where some patients showed high TCRbeta diversity at day 60, it came from recipient T cells and thymic progenitors that had survived. Two months or so post-transplant, alpha-beta T cells reportedly derived from several hundred expanded graft clones.

V was shortened by 6 bases and J by 3 bases, with 15 bases between the two germline ends. This CDR3 spans 16 amino acids. The V gene's germline CDR1 is MDHEN and CDR2 SYDVKM. The J gene is TRBJ2-6, the V gene TRBV28, with D possibly being TRBD1 (5 bases). The specimen was PBMCs, mostly from graft donor cells, collected 360 days after TCRalphabeta/CD19-depleted stem cell transplant. This TCR derives from a male patient aged 2-15 years who had a stem cell transplant for acute myeloid leukemia, so the T cells may come from the graft donor. The CDR3: CASSSRVLCGANVLTF. CDR3 sequence (DNA): TGTGCCAGCAGCTCCAGGGTCCTCTGTGGGGCCAACGTCCTGACTTTC.